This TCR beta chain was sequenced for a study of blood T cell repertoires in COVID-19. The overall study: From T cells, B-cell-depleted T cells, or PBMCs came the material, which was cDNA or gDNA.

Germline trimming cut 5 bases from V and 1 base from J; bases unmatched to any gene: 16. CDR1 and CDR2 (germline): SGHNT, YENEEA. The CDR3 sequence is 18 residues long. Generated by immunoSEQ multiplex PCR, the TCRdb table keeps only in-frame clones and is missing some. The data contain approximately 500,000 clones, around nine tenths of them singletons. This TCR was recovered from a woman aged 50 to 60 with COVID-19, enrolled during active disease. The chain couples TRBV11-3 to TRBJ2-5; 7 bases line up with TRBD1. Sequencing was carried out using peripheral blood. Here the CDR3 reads CASSLRTGLGPLQETQYF. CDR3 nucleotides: TGTGCCAGCAGCCTAAGGACAGGCCTTGGCCCTCTCCAAGAGACCCAGTACTTC.